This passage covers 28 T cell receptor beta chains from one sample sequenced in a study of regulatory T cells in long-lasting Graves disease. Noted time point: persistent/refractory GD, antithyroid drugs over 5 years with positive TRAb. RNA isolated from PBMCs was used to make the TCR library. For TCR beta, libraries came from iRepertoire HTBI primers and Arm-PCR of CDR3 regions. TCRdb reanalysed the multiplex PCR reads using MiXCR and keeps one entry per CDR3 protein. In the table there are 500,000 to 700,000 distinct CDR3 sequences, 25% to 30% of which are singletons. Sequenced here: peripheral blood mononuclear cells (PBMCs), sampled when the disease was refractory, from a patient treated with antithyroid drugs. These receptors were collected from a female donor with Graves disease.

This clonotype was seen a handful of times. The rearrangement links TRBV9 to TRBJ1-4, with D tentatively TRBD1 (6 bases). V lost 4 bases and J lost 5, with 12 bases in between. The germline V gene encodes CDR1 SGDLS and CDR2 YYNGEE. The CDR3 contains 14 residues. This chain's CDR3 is CASSMRQDNEKLFF. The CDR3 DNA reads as TGTGCCAGCAGCATGCGACAGGACAATGAAAAACTGTTTTTT. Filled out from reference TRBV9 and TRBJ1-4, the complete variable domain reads DSGVTQTPKHLITATGQRVTLRCSPRSGDLSVYWYQQSLDQGLQFLIQYYNGEERAKGNILERFSAQQFPDLHSELNLSSLELGDSALYFCASSMRQDNEKLFFGSGTQLSVL.

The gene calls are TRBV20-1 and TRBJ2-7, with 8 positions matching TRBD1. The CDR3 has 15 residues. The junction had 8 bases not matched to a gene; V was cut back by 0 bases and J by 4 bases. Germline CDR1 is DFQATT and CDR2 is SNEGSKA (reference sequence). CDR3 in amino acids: CSARDPDRATYEQYF. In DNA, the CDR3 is TGCAGTGCTAGAGATCCGGACAGGGCGACGTACGAGCAGTACTTC.

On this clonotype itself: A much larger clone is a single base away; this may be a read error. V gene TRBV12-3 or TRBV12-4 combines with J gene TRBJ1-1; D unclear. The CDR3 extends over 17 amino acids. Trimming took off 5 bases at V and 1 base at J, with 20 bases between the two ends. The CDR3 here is CASSPVIRALRNTEAFF. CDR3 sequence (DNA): TGTGCCAGCAGTCCCGTTATCCGGGCCCTGCGGAACACTGAAGCTTTCTTT.

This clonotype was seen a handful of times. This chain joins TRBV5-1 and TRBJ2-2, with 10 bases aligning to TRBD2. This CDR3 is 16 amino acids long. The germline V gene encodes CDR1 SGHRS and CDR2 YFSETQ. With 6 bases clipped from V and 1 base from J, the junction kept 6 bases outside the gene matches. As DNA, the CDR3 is TGCGCCAGCAACCTCAGGACTAGCGGGAACACCGGGGAGCTGTTTTTT. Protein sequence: CASNLRTSGNTGELFF.

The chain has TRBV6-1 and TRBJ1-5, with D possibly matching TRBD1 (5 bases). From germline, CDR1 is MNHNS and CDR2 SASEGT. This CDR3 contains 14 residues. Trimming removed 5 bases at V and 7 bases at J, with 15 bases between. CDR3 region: CASSNNGGEQPQHF. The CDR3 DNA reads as TGTGCCAGCAGTAACAACGGGGGAGAGCAGCCCCAGCATTTT.

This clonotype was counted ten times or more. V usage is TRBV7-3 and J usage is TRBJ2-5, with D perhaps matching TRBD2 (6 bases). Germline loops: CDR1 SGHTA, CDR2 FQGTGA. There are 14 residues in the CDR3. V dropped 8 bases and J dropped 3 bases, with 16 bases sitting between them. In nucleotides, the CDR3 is TGTGCCAGCGCTCCCGGGGGTAGGGAAGAGACCCAGTACTTC. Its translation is CASAPGGREETQYF.

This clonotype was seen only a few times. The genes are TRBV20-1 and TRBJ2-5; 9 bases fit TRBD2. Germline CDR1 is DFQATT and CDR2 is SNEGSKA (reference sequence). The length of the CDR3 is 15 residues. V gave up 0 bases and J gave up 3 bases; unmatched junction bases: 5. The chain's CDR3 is CSARDAGTSKETQYF. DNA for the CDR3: TGCAGTGCTAGAGACGCCGGGACTAGCAAAGAGACCCAGTACTTC.

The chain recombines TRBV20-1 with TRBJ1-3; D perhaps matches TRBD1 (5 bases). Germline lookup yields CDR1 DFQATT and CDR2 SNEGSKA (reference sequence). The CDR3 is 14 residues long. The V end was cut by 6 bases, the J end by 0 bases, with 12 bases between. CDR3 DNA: TGCAGTGCAGAGGGGACGGACTCTGGAAACACCATATATTTT. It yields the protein CSAEGTDSGNTIYF.

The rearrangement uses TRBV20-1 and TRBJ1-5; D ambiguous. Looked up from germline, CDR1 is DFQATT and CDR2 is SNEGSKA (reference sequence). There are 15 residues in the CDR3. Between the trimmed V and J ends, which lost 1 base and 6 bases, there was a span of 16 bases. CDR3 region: CSARGLVGFGQPQHF. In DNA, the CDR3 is TGCAGTGCTAGAGGTTTGGTGGGTTTCGGTCAGCCCCAGCATTTT.

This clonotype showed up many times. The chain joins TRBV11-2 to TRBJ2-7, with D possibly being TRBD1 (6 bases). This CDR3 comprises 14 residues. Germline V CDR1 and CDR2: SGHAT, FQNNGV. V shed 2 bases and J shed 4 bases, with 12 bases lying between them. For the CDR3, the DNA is TGTGCCAGCAGCTTATCCCTAGGGGGATACGAGCAGTACTTC. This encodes CASSLSLGGYEQYF.

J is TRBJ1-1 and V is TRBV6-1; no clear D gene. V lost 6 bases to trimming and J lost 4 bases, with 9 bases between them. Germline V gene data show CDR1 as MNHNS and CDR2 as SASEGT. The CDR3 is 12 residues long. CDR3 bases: TGTGCCAGCAGAGAACATGGCACTGAAGCTTTCTTT. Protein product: CASREHGTEAFF.

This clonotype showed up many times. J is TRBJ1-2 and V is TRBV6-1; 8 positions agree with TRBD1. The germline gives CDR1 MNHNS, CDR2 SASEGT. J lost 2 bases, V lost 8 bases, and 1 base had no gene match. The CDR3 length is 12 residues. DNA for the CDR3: TGTGCCAGCCGGACAGGGAACTATGGCTACACCTTC. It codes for CASRTGNYGYTF.

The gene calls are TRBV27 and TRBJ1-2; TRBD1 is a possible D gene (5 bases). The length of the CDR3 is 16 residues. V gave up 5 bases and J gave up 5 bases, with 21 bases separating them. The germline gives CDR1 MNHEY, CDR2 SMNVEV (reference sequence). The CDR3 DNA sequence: TGTGCCAGCAGTCAAGGGGACCCCCTTCTTAGTTATGGCTACACCTTC. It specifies CASSQGDPLLSYGYTF.

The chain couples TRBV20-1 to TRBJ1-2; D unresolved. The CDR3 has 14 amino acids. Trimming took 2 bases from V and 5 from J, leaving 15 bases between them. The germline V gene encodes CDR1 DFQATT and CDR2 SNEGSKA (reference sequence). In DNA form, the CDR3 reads TGCAGTGCTAGATATCCCGGCTCTCTATATGGCTACACCTTC. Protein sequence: CSARYPGSLYGYTF.

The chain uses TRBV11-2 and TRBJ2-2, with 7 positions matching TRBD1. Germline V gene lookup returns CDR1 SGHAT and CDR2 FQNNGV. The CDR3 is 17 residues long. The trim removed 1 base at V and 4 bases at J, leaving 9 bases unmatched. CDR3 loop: CASSLVLGGLGTGELFF. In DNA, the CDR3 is TGTGCCAGCAGCTTAGTACTAGGGGGCCTTGGCACCGGGGAGCTGTTTTTT.

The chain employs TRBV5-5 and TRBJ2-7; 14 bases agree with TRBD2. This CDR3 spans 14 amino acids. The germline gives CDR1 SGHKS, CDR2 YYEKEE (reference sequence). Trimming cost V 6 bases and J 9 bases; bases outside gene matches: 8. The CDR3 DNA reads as TGTGCCAGCATCTCTACGGGACTAGCGGGGGCGCAGTACTTC. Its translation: CASISTGLAGAQYF. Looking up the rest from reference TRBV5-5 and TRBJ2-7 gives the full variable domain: DAGVTQSPTHLIKTRGQQVTLRCSPISGHKSVSWYQQVLGQGPQFIFQYYEKEERGRGNFPDRFSARQFPNYSSELNVNALLLGDSALYLCASISTGLAGAQYFGPGTRLTVT.

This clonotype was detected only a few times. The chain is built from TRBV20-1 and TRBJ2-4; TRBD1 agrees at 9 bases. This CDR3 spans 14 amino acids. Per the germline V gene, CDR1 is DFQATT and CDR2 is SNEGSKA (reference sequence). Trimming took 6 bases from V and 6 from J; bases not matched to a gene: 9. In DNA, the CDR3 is TGCAGTGCAAGGACAGGGGATTTTGGAAACATTCAGTACTTC. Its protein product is CSARTGDFGNIQYF.

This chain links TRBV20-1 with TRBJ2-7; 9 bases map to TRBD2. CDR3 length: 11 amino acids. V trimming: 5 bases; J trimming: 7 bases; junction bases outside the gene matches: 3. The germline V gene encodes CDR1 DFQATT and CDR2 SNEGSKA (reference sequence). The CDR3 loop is CSAPRGGEQYF. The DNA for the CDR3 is TGCAGTGCTCCGCGGGGGGGGGAGCAGTACTTC.

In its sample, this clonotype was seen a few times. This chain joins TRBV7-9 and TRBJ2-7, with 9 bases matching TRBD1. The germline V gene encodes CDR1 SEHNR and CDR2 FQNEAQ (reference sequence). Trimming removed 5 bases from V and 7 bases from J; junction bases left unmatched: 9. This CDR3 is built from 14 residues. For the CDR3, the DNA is TGTGCCAGCAGCGGGACAGGGATGGCAAGGGAGCAGTACTTC. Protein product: CASSGTGMAREQYF.

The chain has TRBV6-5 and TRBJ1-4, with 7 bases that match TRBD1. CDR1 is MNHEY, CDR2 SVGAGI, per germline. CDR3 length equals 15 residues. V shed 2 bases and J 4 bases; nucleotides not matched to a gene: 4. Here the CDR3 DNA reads TGTGCCAGCAGTTACAGGGGGCTCGATAATGAAAAACTGTTTTTT. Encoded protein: CASSYRGLDNEKLFF.

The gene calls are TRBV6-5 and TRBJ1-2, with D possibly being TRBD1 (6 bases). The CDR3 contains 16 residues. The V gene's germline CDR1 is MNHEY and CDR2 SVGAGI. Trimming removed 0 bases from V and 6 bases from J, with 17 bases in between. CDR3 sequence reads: CASSYSRQALGNGYTF. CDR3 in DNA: TGTGCCAGCAGTTACTCGAGACAGGCCCTAGGAAATGGCTACACCTTC.

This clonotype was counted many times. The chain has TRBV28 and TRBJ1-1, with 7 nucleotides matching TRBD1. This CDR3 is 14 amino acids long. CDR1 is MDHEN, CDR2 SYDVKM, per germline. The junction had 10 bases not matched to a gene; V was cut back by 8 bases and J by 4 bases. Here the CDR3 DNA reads TGTGCCAGCGGCGGACAGGAAGGTAGCACTGAAGCTTTCTTT. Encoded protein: CASGGQEGSTEAFF.

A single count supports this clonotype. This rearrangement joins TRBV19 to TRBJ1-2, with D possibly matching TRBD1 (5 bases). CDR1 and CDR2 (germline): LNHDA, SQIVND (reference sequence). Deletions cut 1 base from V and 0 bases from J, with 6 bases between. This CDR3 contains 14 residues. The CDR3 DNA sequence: TGTGCCAGTAGTATAGGGGGGACTAACTATGGCTACACCTTC. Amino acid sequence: CASSIGGTNYGYTF. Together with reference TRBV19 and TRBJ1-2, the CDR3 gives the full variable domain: DGGITQSPKYLFRKEGQNVTLSCEQNLNHDAMYWYRQDPGQGLRLIYYSQIVNDFQKGDIAEGYSVSREKKESFPLTVTSAQKNPTAFYLCASSIGGTNYGYTFGSGTRLTVV.

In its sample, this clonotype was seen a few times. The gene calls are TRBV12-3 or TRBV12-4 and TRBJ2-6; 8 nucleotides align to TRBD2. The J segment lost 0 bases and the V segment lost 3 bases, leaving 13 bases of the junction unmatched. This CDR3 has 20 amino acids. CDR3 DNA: TGTGCCAGCAGTTTGAGGCGGGAGGCCCTCTCTAGCTCTGGGGCCAACGTCCTGACTTTC. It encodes CASSLRREALSSSGANVLTF.

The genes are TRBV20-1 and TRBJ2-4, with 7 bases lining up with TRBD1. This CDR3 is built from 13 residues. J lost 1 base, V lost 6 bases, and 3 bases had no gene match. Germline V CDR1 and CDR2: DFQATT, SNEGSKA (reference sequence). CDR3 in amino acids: CSALQGAKNIQYF. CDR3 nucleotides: TGCAGTGCGTTACAGGGGGCCAAAAACATTCAGTACTTC.

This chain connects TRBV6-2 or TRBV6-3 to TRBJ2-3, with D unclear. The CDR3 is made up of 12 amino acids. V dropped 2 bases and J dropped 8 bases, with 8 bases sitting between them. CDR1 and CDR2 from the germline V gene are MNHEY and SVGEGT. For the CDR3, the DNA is TGTGCCAGCAGTTACCCCCAGGTTACGCAGTATTTT. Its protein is CASSYPQVTQYF.

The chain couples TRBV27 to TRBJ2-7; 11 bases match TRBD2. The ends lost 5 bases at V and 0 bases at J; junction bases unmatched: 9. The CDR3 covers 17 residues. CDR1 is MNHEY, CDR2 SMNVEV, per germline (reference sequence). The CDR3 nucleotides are TGTGCCAGCAGTCTCACCCCGACTAGCGGGATCTCCTACGAGCAGTACTTC. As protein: CASSLTPTSGISYEQYF.

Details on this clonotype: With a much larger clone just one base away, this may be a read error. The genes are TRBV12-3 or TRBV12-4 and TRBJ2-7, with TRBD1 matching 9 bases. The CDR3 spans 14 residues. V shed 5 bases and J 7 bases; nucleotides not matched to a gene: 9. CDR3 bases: TGTGCCAGCAGTCCGGGACAGGGTTCGAGGGAGCAGTACTTC. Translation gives CASSPGQGSREQYF.